This T cell receptor (beta chain) was recovered during a study of OX40 agonist ivuxolimab in advanced cancers. Data came from immunoSEQ multiplex PCR; TCRdb stores just in-frame clones and leaves some out. Of roughly 63,000 clones in the sample, 75% to 90% were seen once. The CDR3 extends over 13 amino acids. V was pared by 8 bases and J by 0 bases, with 11 bases between. Germline V lookup: CDR1 MDHEN, CDR2 SYDVKM. The specimen comprised CD4+ or CD8+ T cells sorted from blood, sampled in a trial of the OX40 agonist ivuxolimab. The TCR comes from an adult with an advanced solid tumor such as melanoma, head and neck, liver or kidney cancer. The chain employs TRBV28 and TRBJ2-7; D remains unclear. The CDR3 sequence: CASWGSSSYEQYF. As DNA, the CDR3 is TGTGCCAGCTGGGGTTCCAGCTCCTACGAGCAGTACTTC.